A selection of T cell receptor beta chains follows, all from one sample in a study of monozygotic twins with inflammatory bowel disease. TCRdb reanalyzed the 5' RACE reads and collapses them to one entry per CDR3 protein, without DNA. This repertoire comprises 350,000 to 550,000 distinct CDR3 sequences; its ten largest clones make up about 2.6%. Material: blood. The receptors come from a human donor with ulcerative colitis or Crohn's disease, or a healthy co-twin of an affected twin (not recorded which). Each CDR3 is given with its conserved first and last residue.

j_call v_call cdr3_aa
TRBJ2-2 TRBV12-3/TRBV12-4 CASSWGSNTGELFF
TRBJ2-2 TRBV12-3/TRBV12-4 CASSFSKGRNTGELFF
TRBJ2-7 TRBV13 CASSLGMFRARSGYEQYF
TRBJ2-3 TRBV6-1 CASSPRPLAGAVDTQYF
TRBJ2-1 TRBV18 CASSPLAGVNYNEQFF
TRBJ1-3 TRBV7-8 CASSPYRIALPSGNTIYF
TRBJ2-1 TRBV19 CASSIRGGSYNEQFF
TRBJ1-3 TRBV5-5 CASSFPGGNTIYF
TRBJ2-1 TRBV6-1 CASSPQTGLIYNEQFF
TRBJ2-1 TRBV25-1 CAVGSGEVFYNEQFF
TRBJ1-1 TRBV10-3 CAISVGPITSDAEAFF
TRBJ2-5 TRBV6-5 CASSYTTGPQETQYF
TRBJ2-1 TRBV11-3 CASSSRVDRSSYNEQFF
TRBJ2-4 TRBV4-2 CASSQLDRGRLEDIQYF
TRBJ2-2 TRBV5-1 CASTRLAGVTGELFF
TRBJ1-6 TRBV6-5 CASSLATGPLHF
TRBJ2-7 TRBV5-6 CASSFLILAPYEQYF
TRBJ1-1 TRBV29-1 CSVEDRRRPMNTEAFF
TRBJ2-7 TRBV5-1 CASSLTMTSGGSPQYF
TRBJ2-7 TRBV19 CASSTQGGQISSYEQYF
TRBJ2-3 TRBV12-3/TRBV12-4 CASREGQGGTDTQYF
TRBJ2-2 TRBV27 CASSLGRWYTGELFF
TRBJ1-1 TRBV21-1 CASSHRNTEAFF
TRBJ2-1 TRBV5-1 CASSSQTGMGSNEQFF